These T cell receptor beta chains were read from a single sample in a study of cytomegalovirus exposure and HLA in healthy donors. The table came from immunoSEQ multiplex PCR; TCRdb's copy has only in-frame clones and leaves some out. The sample has over 65,000 clones; around 67% are singletons. The sequenced sample was PBMCs. These TCRs come from a woman aged 45 to 65 in good health and CMV-seropositive. The CDR3 runs from the conserved cysteine through the conserved F or W. The order of the fields is clone size, V gene, D gene, J gene, CDR3 protein, CDR3 DNA. D genes are given only for firm matches. Clone size is shown for a subset of rows, as once, few, many or a class of expanded clone.

size: .; V: TRBV5-1; D: TRBD1; J: TRBJ1-2; CDR3: CASSSEPGTGVYDGYTF; DNA: TGCGCCAGCAGCTCCGAGCCGGGGACAGGGGTTTATGATGGCTACACCTTC
size: few; V: TRBV19; D: TRBD1; J: TRBJ2-7; CDR3: CASRVDRAPYEQYF; DNA: TGTGCCAGTAGGGTGGACAGGGCTCCCTACGAGCAGTACTTC
size: few; V: TRBV10-3; D: .; J: TRBJ1-1; CDR3: CAISERAEAFF; DNA: TGTGCCATCAGTGAGAGAGCTGAAGCTTTCTTT
size: once; V: TRBV6-1; D: .; J: TRBJ2-2; CDR3: CASRGSGELFF; DNA: TGTGCCAGCCGGGGATCCGGGGAGCTGTTTTTT
size: .; V: TRBV15; D: .; J: TRBJ2-7; CDR3: CATSLQQGGDEQYF; DNA: TGTGCCACCAGCCTGCAACAGGGGGGGGACGAGCAGTACTTC
size: .; V: TRBV5-8; D: TRBD2; J: TRBJ2-1; CDR3: CASSLTSGGHNEQFF; DNA: TGTGCCAGCAGCTTGACTAGCGGGGGGCACAATGAGCAGTTCTTC
size: .; V: TRBV27; D: TRBD1; J: TRBJ2-1; CDR3: CASNDRADNEQFF; DNA: TGTGCCAGCAATGACAGGGCGGACAATGAGCAGTTCTTC
size: .; V: TRBV19; D: .; J: TRBJ2-7; CDR3: CASKTSATNYEQYF; DNA: TGTGCCAGTAAAACGTCAGCTACTAACTACGAGCAGTACTTC
size: few; V: TRBV6-5; D: .; J: TRBJ2-7; CDR3: CASSYSAGAGYEQYF; DNA: TGTGCCAGCAGTTACTCGGCGGGGGCCGGATACGAGCAGTACTTC
size: once; V: TRBV5-6; D: .; J: TRBJ2-6; CDR3: CASRIGGSGANVLTF; DNA: TGTGCCAGCAGGATCGGAGGCTCTGGGGCCAACGTCCTGACTTTC
size: .; V: TRBV20-1; D: .; J: TRBJ2-1; CDR3: CSASRRGEQFF; DNA: TGCAGTGCTTCTAGGAGGGGTGAGCAGTTCTTC
size: few; V: TRBV6-5; D: TRBD1; J: TRBJ1-2; CDR3: CASSYSGQGPYGYTF; DNA: TGTGCCAGCAGTTACTCGGGACAGGGGCCCTATGGCTACACCTTC
size: .; V: TRBV7-8; D: TRBD1; J: TRBJ2-3; CDR3: CASSLYSRDRTQYF; DNA: TGTGCCAGCAGCTTATATTCCCGGGACAGAACGCAGTATTTT
size: .; V: TRBV19; D: .; J: TRBJ2-2; CDR3: CASSISGWELFF; DNA: TGTGCCAGTAGTATATCGGGTTGGGAGCTGTTCTTT
size: .; V: TRBV19; D: TRBD1; J: TRBJ2-6; CDR3: CAATGVHSGANVLTF; DNA: TGTGCCGCTACAGGGGTTCACTCTGGGGCCAACGTCCTGACTTTC
size: .; V: TRBV10-3; D: .; J: TRBJ1-6; CDR3: CAINTRENSPLHF; DNA: TGTGCCATCAACACCAGGGAAAATTCACCCCTCCACTTT
size: .; V: TRBV4-1; D: TRBD2; J: TRBJ2-5; CDR3: CASSQGAGGPETQYF; DNA: TGCGCCAGCAGCCAAGGAGCGGGGGGGCCGGAGACCCAGTACTTC
size: .; V: TRBV28; D: .; J: TRBJ2-1; CDR3: CASSGYGGSYNEQFF; DNA: TGTGCCAGCAGCGGATACGGGGGCTCCTACAATGAGCAGTTCTTC
size: .; V: TRBV5-4; D: TRBD2; J: TRBJ2-1; CDR3: CASSLGGSGGISYNEQFF; DNA: TGTGCCAGCAGCTTGGGGGGAAGCGGGGGGATATCCTACAATGAGCAGTTCTTC
size: few; V: TRBV9; D: TRBD2; J: TRBJ2-1; CDR3: CASSVAGGAHSEQFF; DNA: TGTGCCAGCAGCGTAGCGGGGGGGGCCCACAGTGAGCAGTTCTTC
size: .; V: TRBV6-5; D: .; J: TRBJ1-1; CDR3: CASSYWAGTEAFF; DNA: TGTGCCAGCAGTTACTGGGCGGGCACTGAAGCTTTCTTT
size: .; V: TRBV15; D: TRBD1; J: TRBJ1-3; CDR3: CATSARDSWANTIYF; DNA: TGTGCCACCAGCGCCCGGGACAGTTGGGCAAACACCATATATTTT
size: .; V: TRBV5-4; D: TRBD1; J: TRBJ1-2; CDR3: CASSINRGGDGYTF; DNA: TGTGCCAGCAGCATAAACAGGGGGGGGGATGGCTACACCTTC
size: .; V: TRBV18; D: .; J: TRBJ1-4; CDR3: CASSPPYEAGKLFF; DNA: TGTGCCAGCTCACCACCTTACGAAGCAGGGAAACTGTTTTTT
size: .; V: TRBV4-1; D: .; J: TRBJ1-5; CDR3: CASSQNPGLNQPQHF; DNA: TGCGCCAGCAGCCAAAATCCGGGGTTAAATCAGCCCCAGCATTTT
size: .; V: TRBV10-3; D: .; J: TRBJ2-2; CDR3: CAIRLGGANTGELFF; DNA: TGTGCCATCAGACTGGGCGGGGCGAACACCGGGGAGCTGTTTTTT
size: few; V: TRBV7-3; D: TRBD2; J: TRBJ2-3; CDR3: CASSLGGLAGGDTQYF; DNA: TGTGCCAGCAGCCTAGGGGGACTAGCGGGGGGAGATACGCAGTATTTT
size: .; V: TRBV19; D: .; J: TRBJ1-1; CDR3: CASSIGGQLNTEAFF; DNA: TGTGCCAGTAGTATAGGAGGGCAGCTGAACACTGAAGCTTTCTTT
size: once; V: TRBV6-1; D: TRBD1; J: TRBJ1-3; CDR3: CASTRGLGGNTIYF; DNA: TGTGCCAGCACCAGGGGGCTGGGAGGAAACACCATATATTTT
size: few; V: TRBV5-6; D: TRBD1; J: TRBJ1-5; CDR3: CASSLYSGTGRYSNQPQHF; DNA: TGTGCCAGCAGCTTGTATTCCGGGACAGGGAGATATAGCAATCAGCCCCAGCATTTT
size: .; V: TRBV7-3; D: .; J: TRBJ2-6; CDR3: CASSLTGSSGANVLTF; DNA: TGTGCCAGCAGCTTAACGGGGAGCTCTGGGGCCAACGTCCTGACTTTC